Given below is one T cell receptor beta chain in context. Its antigen is unknown. The germline V and J ends were trimmed by 3 bases and 4 bases, with 13 bases remaining between them. CDR1 is SGHRS and CDR2 is YFSETQ in the germline V gene. This CDR3 region has 15 residues. The data stem from a study of radiotherapy plus CTLA-4 blockade in lung cancer. Study context: Patients showed objective responses in 15% to 20% of cases, and disease control was achieved by around 30%. Study outcomes and limitations: Clones derived from tumor TCRs expanded in blood after radiotherapy plus ipilimumab.

Ipilimumab CTLA-4 blockade and focal radiation were given to patients with chemo-refractory metastatic non-small-cell lung cancer. The method was immunoSEQ multiplex PCR; TCRdb's version includes in-frame clones alone and lacks a portion of them. The repertoire holds 90,000 or so clones, with approximately 83% as singletons. The V gene is TRBV5-1, the J gene TRBJ2-2; a possible D gene is TRBD2 (7 bases). This specimen consisted of peripheral blood, obtained from a patient treated with radiotherapy plus ipilimumab. This receptor was identified in a human donor with non-small cell lung cancer who had stable disease on radiotherapy plus ipilimumab. For the CDR3, the DNA is TGCGCCAGCAGCTCCGGGGGGCGGGGCACCGGGGAGCTGTTTTTT. As protein: CASSSGGRGTGELFF.